This T cell receptor beta chain was recorded in a study of CD4 T cells in lung cancer (dated by TCRdb to between 2019 and 2020). Regarding the research as a whole: In the study, blood T cells from NSCLC patients were screened for responses to candidate mutation-encoded neoepitopes, and neoantigen-specific CD4+ T-cell clones and TCRs were isolated. The patients who underwent resection had lung adenocarcinoma or squamous cell carcinoma, were aged 60 to 69 when blood was donated, and were mostly former smokers. Treatments received by the patients before blood donation included platinum chemotherapy, and some patients received nivolumab or pembrolizumab. A handful of patients undergoing curative-intent resections for stage I-III non-small cell lung cancer provided the tumor and non-adjacent lung tissue. The frequency of neoantigen-specific clonotypes in tumor resections, non-adjacent lung and cultured T-cell products was followed using TCRB deep sequencing. What the work shows at the level of the full study, not this receptor alone: Some blood-derived responses might be explained by in vitro priming of naive T cells or cross-reactivity rather than by memory responses to the cancer.

Library prep was done by the immunoSEQ multiplex PCR assay. DNA was isolated using Qiagen DNeasy or QIAamp micro DNA kits, and TCRB was sequenced using the Adaptive Biotechnology human TCRB sequencing kit. An Illumina MiSeq was used to sequence the TCRB libraries. The authors' pipeline ran thus. The kit provider's software was used to analyze TCRB sequence data, and Fisher's exact test was used to test clonotype templates for tumor enrichment. Imported from immuneACCESS, the table was reduced by TCRdb to in-frame sequences with V and J called. These copies leave out some clones; in studies compared against another copy, an unresolved V gene accounts for under half, and the cause of the remainder is not known. V and J calls plus clone size are reproduced from that table; the DNA served to infer D and trimming. The sample table contains about 10,000 clones; only one count was recorded for 50% to 75% of them. The ten most abundant clones make up 15% of the sample.

Spanning cysteine to phenylalanine, the CDR3 consists of 14 amino acids. Only the CDR3 part of the read is kept: 42 bases, read in frame from the first base. The germline V gene (reference sequence) yields MNHEY for CDR1 and SMNVEV for CDR2. Compared with germline, V lacks 6 bases and J lacks 5 bases; bases without a gene match: 5. In regard to this clone: What this receptor recognizes is not known. No quality values exist for individual bases; no much larger clone is one base distant.

Non-adjacent lung tissue was collected from the same resection as far from the malignant lesion as possible, at a distance of at least 3 cm. Sequenced: normal lung tissue taken away from the tumor. The sequence links TRBV27 to TRBJ2-2; 8 central nucleotides agree with TRBD1. The sequence came from a man in his sixties with non-small cell lung cancer. The DNA sequence follows: TGTGCCAGCAGGCGAACAGGGGGTACCGGGGAGCTGTTTTTT. Translated, it reads CASRRTGGTGELFF.